These 25 T cell receptor beta chains share one sample of origin, sequenced in a study of response to subunit inactivated influenza vaccine. TCRdb passed the RT-PCR reads through MiXCR, listing each CDR3 protein once. The table lists some 850,000 distinct CDR3 sequences, under 20% of them singletons. Sequencing used PBMCs from blood, obtained 5 days after vaccination. Receptors were obtained from a man aged 50 to 60 who received an inactivated influenza vaccine.

The table lists this clonotype with many counts. This chain connects TRBV5-1 to TRBJ2-5; tentatively, D is TRBD1 or TRBD2 (5 bases each). The germline CDR1 and CDR2 sequences are SGHRS and YFSETQ. V was trimmed by 3 bases and J by 3 bases, leaving 12 bases between them. The CDR3 covers 14 residues. The CDR3 here is CASSWERGEETQYF. The CDR3, as DNA: TGCGCCAGCAGCTGGGAACGAGGGGAAGAGACCCAGTACTTC.

This clonotype has just a few counts. The chain has TRBV5-1 and TRBJ2-5; D is possibly TRBD1 (5 bases). The CDR3 is 15 residues long. Between the trimmed V and J ends, which lost 0 bases and 2 bases, there was a span of 11 bases. Germline V lookup: CDR1 SGHRS, CDR2 YFSETQ. The CDR3 DNA reads as TGCGCCAGCAGCTTGGAAACAGGAGTTCAAGAGACCCAGTACTTC. It codes for CASSLETGVQETQYF.

The chain carries TRBV12-3 or TRBV12-4 and TRBJ1-2; D possibly corresponds to TRBD1 (6 bases). V lost 7 bases to trimming and J lost 3 bases, with 15 bases between them. The CDR3 runs to 14 residues. For the CDR3, the DNA is TGTGCCAGCACCGAAACAGGGTCTTACTATGGCTACACCTTC. It specifies CASTETGSYYGYTF.

J is TRBJ1-2 and V is TRBV4-1; D gene unclear. This CDR3 comprises 14 residues. V lost 8 bases, J lost 2 bases, and 15 bases lay in between. Per germline, CDR1 MGHRA and CDR2 YSYEKL. The CDR3, as DNA: TGCGCCAGCTCCACCCTGGCCATCAACTATGGCTACACCTTC. Protein product: CASSTLAINYGYTF.

This clonotype has only a few counts. The chain has TRBV5-5 and TRBJ2-7; 9 nucleotides align to TRBD1. Germline CDR1 SGHKS, CDR2 YYEKEE (reference sequence). Trimming at V came to 2 bases and at J to 3 bases, leaving 6 bases not matched to a gene. This CDR3 contains 15 residues. CDR3 region: CASSFSPGQGYEQYF. CDR3 in DNA: TGTGCCAGCAGCTTCTCCCCGGGACAGGGCTACGAGCAGTACTTC.

This rearrangement joins TRBV4-3 to TRBJ1-5; possibly TRBD1 for D (6 bases). Germline V gene lookup returns CDR1 LGHNA and CDR2 YSLEER. CDR3 length equals 17 residues. V was shortened by 0 bases and J by 0 bases, with 12 bases between the two germline ends. CDR3 region: CASSQDFWTDSNQPQHF. The CDR3 DNA follows: TGCGCCAGCAGCCAAGACTTCTGGACAGATAGCAATCAGCCCCAGCATTTT.

This clonotype has more than one count but fewer than ten. This rearrangement joins TRBV12-3 or TRBV12-4 to TRBJ2-3; 7 nucleotides match TRBD1. The CDR3 contains 15 residues. V gave up 7 bases and J gave up 0 bases; unmatched junction bases: 7. This chain's CDR3 is CASTANRGSTDTQYF. Here the CDR3 DNA reads TGTGCCAGCACCGCAAACAGGGGTAGCACAGATACGCAGTATTTT.

J is TRBJ1-1 and V is TRBV20-1; 8 nucleotides line up with TRBD1. With V trimmed by 0 bases and J by 4 bases, 13 bases remained unmatched. Per the germline V gene, CDR1 is DFQATT and CDR2 is SNEGSKA (reference sequence). The CDR3 loop spans 17 amino acids. The CDR3 sequence is CSARDPNLTGGGTEAFF. CDR3 in DNA: TGCAGTGCTAGAGATCCGAATCTTACAGGGGGGGGCACTGAAGCTTTCTTT.

The chain is built from TRBV4-3 and TRBJ2-7, with D possibly TRBD2 on 5 matching bases. Germline CDR1 reads LGHNA; CDR2 reads YSLEER. Between the trimmed V and J ends, which lost 4 bases and 3 bases, there was a span of 19 bases. This CDR3 spans 16 amino acids. The CDR3 is CASSPSRGAGFYEQYF. The CDR3 DNA reads as TGCGCCAGCAGCCCCTCACGGGGAGCCGGGTTCTACGAGCAGTACTTC.

This clonotype was found a few times. The chain employs TRBV7-9 and TRBJ1-5, with TRBD1 matching 12 bases. The CDR3 is made up of 15 amino acids. Germline CDR1 is SEHNR and CDR2 is FQNEAQ (reference sequence). V lost 8 bases and J lost 3; bases outside the gene matches: 5. The CDR3 DNA follows: TGTGCCAGCGGATCGGGACAGGGGGCCAATCAGCCCCAGCATTTT. Its protein product is CASGSGQGANQPQHF.

The chain recombines TRBV12-3 or TRBV12-4 with TRBJ1-5; 9 bases match TRBD1. Trimming took 6 bases from V and 11 from J; bases not matched to a gene: 11. The CDR3 is made up of 14 amino acids. Written as DNA, the CDR3 is TGTGCCAGCAGCCTTCGAAGACAGGGGGTTTCCCAGCATTTT. It codes for CASSLRRQGVSQHF.

The J gene is TRBJ1-1, the V gene TRBV20-1; 8 nucleotides agree with TRBD1. This CDR3 region has 14 residues. Trimming removed 5 bases from V and 0 bases from J; junction bases left unmatched: 5. Looked up from germline, CDR1 is DFQATT and CDR2 is SNEGSKA (reference sequence). The CDR3 region has the DNA TGCAGTGCTGTCAGGGGGCCCCTGAACACTGAAGCTTTCTTT. Translating it yields CSAVRGPLNTEAFF.

The V gene is TRBV20-1, the J gene TRBJ1-1; possibly TRBD1 for D (5 bases). The CDR3 sequence is 12 residues long. Germline values: CDR1 DFQATT, CDR2 SNEGSKA (reference sequence). V gave up 6 bases and J gave up 7 bases, with 15 bases separating them. The CDR3 region has the DNA TGCAGTGCGGATGGGGGGAATATTGAAGCTTTCTTT. It translates to CSADGGNIEAFF.

This clonotype has only a few counts. This chain joins TRBV18 and TRBJ2-1, with TRBD1 as a possible D gene (5 bases). This CDR3 region has 17 residues. Trimming left V 3 bases short and J 6 bases short, with 21 bases between. Germline CDR1 is KGHSH and CDR2 is LQKENI. In DNA form, the CDR3 reads TGTGCCAGCTCACCCCTCGTCCTTGGTTTTGGGGCCAATGAGCAGTTCTTC. Its translation is CASSPLVLGFGANEQFF.

V and J are TRBV9 and TRBJ1-6; D is unclear. Trimming removed 4 bases from V and 7 bases from J, with 12 bases in between. Germline V lookup: CDR1 SGDLS, CDR2 YYNGEE. The CDR3 spans 14 residues. CDR3 coding DNA: TGTGCCAGCAGCCCTGGGGAGGAAAATTCACCCCTCCACTTT. It is translated as CASSPGEENSPLHF.

This clonotype was detected ten times or more. V gene TRBV4-2 combines with J gene TRBJ2-6, with D tentatively TRBD1 (5 bases). The CDR3 loop spans 16 amino acids. Germline V lookup: CDR1 LGHNA, CDR2 YNFKEQ. V gave up 4 bases and J gave up 0 bases, with 10 bases separating them. Here the CDR3 DNA reads TGTGCCAGCAGCCCCCGACAGCTCTCTGGGGCCAACGTCCTGACTTTC. It yields the protein CASSPRQLSGANVLTF.

This clonotype was counted a few times. The chain joins TRBV6-1 to TRBJ2-3, with D hard to call. Germline V CDR1 and CDR2: MNHNS, SASEGT. Trimming shortened V by 3 bases and J by 4 bases, and 11 bases separated the two germline ends. This CDR3 spans 14 amino acids. Here the CDR3 reads CASSDPPVPDTQYF. CDR3 bases: TGTGCCAGCAGTGATCCCCCGGTCCCAGATACGCAGTATTTT.

The V gene is TRBV3-1, the J gene TRBJ2-5, with D perhaps TRBD2 (6 bases). Between the trimmed V and J ends, which lost 6 bases and 5 bases, there was a span of 13 bases. Germline values: CDR1 LGHDT, CDR2 YNNKEL (reference sequence). The CDR3 sequence is 13 residues long. The CDR3 is CASRQLAGETQYF. The CDR3 nucleotides read TGTGCCAGCAGGCAACTAGCTGGGGAGACCCAGTACTTC.

The gene calls are TRBV20-1 and TRBJ2-5, with D perhaps matching TRBD1 (7 bases). Germline lookup yields CDR1 DFQATT and CDR2 SNEGSKA (reference sequence). V was clipped by 0 bases and J by 1 base, with 15 bases between them. There are 16 residues in the CDR3. As DNA, the CDR3 is TGCAGTGCTAGAGATCAGGGGGGAAATATCCAAGAGACCCAGTACTTC. This sequence encodes CSARDQGGNIQETQYF.

The chain uses TRBV9 and TRBJ2-2; 13 nucleotides align to TRBD2. This CDR3 is built from 16 residues. V gave up 4 bases and J gave up 5 bases; unmatched junction bases: 5. Germline values: CDR1 SGDLS, CDR2 YYNGEE. CDR3 in amino acids: CASSFRTSGRTGELFF. DNA for the CDR3: TGTGCCAGCAGCTTCCGGACTAGCGGGAGAACCGGGGAGCTGTTTTTT.

In this sample, this clonotype turned up a few times. This chain connects TRBV5-1 to TRBJ1-4, with 8 bases lining up with TRBD1. J was trimmed by 8 bases and V by 4 bases; bases with no gene match: 13. Per germline, CDR1 SGHRS and CDR2 YFSETQ. The CDR3 length is 16 residues. The CDR3 here is CASSPGLTGENEKLFF. DNA of the CDR3: TGCGCCAGCAGCCCGGGGCTGACAGGGGAAAACGAAAAACTGTTTTTT.

The rearrangement uses TRBV20-1 and TRBJ2-7; 12 bases are a match to TRBD2. This CDR3 has 15 residues. Trimming took 3 bases from V and 7 from J; bases not matched to a gene: 10. In germline, CDR1 is DFQATT, CDR2 SNEGSKA (reference sequence). The CDR3 DNA follows: TGCAGTGCTAGTTCGGCTAGCGGGGGGGCCTGGGAGCAGTACTTC. It is translated as CSASSASGGAWEQYF.

The chain recombines TRBV12-3 or TRBV12-4 with TRBJ2-7, with D uncertain. V dropped 5 bases and J dropped 3 bases, with 11 bases sitting between them. This CDR3 spans 13 amino acids. DNA of the CDR3: TGTGCCAGCAGTCCCCAGGACGTCTACGAGCAGTACTTC. It is translated as CASSPQDVYEQYF.

This clonotype was observed a few times. The chain joins TRBV20-1 to TRBJ2-1; D unclear. The CDR3 totals 12 residues. The V gene lost 1 base and the J gene lost 9 bases, with 10 bases spanning the gap. In germline, CDR1 is DFQATT, CDR2 SNEGSKA (reference sequence). In nucleotides, the CDR3 is TGCAGTGCTAGAGGCCCAGCCGGTGAGCAGTTCTTC. Amino acids: CSARGPAGEQFF.

The chain's CDR3 is CASSLSETGTYEQYF. In DNA form, the CDR3 reads TGTGCCAGCAGTTTATCTGAGACAGGAACCTACGAGCAGTACTTC. The chain combines TRBV28 with TRBJ2-7; a possible D gene is TRBD1 (6 bases). CDR1 is MDHEN and CDR2 is SYDVKM in the germline V gene. V shed 1 base and J shed 2 bases, with 12 bases lying between them. The CDR3 covers 15 residues.